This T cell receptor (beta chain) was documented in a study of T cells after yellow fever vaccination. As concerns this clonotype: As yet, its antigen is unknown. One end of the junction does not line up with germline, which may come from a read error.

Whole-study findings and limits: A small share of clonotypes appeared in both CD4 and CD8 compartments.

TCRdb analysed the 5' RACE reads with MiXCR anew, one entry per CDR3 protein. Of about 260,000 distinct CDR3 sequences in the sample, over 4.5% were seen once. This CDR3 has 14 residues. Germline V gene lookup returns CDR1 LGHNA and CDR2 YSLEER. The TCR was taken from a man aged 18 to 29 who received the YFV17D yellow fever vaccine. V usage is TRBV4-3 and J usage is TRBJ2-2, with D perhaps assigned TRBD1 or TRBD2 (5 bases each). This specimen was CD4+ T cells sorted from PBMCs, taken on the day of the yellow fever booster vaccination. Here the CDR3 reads CASSPPGRSGELSF. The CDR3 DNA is TGCGCCAGCAGTCCTCCGGGGCGATCCGGGGAGCTGTCTTTT.